This T cell receptor (beta chain) was recovered during a study of blood T cell repertoires in COVID-19. Study-level background: Acute and convalescent COVID-19 samples came from the United States, Italy and Spain.

Here immunoSEQ multiplex PCR was the method, and the copy in TCRdb shows in-frame clones only, minus some. The sample includes about 180,000 clones, around 89% of them seen just once. The CDR3 spans 14 residues. Germline values: CDR1 SNHLY, CDR2 FYNNEI. V shed 8 bases and J shed 6 bases, with 19 bases lying between them. The sequenced sample consisted of peripheral blood. This TCR was recovered from a woman in her twenties or thirties with acute or convalescent COVID-19. The chain carries TRBV2 and TRBJ1-1; D remains ambiguous. The CDR3 protein is CASPPDGRRAEAFF. The CDR3 DNA reads TGTGCCAGCCCTCCGGACGGGAGAAGGGCTGAAGCTTTCTTT.